The 25 T cell receptor beta chains below were found in one sample sequenced in a study of blood T cell repertoires in COVID-19. Generated by immunoSEQ multiplex PCR, the TCRdb table keeps only in-frame clones and is missing some. The sample includes around 210,000 clones, 84% of them seen just once. The material sequenced was peripheral blood. All receptors derive from a human donor in a cohort sampled during active COVID-19.

The V gene is TRBV15, the J gene TRBJ2-7; a weak D match, TRBD1 (7 bases). The V gene's germline CDR1 is LNHNV and CDR2 YYDKDF (reference sequence). V lost 4 bases and J lost 4, with 26 bases in between. This CDR3 is built from 18 residues. The CDR3 DNA sequence: TGTGCCACCAGCACGAAGGAGGGAAGGTTGAGGGGGCGGTACGAGCAGTACTTC. Its translation is CATSTKEGRLRGRYEQYF.

This chain connects TRBV28 to TRBJ2-2, with 9 bases identical to TRBD2. Germline V gene data show CDR1 as MDHEN and CDR2 as SYDVKM. V gave up 5 bases and J gave up 10 bases; unmatched junction bases: 11. The CDR3 runs to 15 residues. DNA of the CDR3: TGTGCCAGCAGTCCCAGGGGTAGCGGGAGTTTGGAGCTGTTTTTT. Translation: CASSPRGSGSLELFF.

The gene calls are TRBV28 and TRBJ2-7, with 9 bases aligning to TRBD2. After removal of 1 base from V and 5 bases from J, the junction contained 12 bases not matched to a gene. CDR1 and CDR2 from the germline V gene are MDHEN and SYDVKM. The CDR3 consists of 17 residues. The DNA of the CDR3 is TGTGCCAGCAGTTTATTTAGGGGGGCTAGCGGGACCCACGAGCAGTACTTC. This sequence encodes CASSLFRGASGTHEQYF.

The chain couples TRBV5-1 to TRBJ2-3, with D unresolved. Germline-derived CDR1 and CDR2 are SGHRS and YFSETQ. The CDR3 has 15 residues. With 0 bases removed from V and 4 bases from J, the gap between germline ends came to 12 bases. The CDR3 DNA is TGCGCCAGCAGCTTGGAACTCCCCCACGCAGATACGCAGTATTTT. Residues: CASSLELPHADTQYF.

The chain combines TRBV7-2 with TRBJ1-5; D is unclear. CDR1 is SGHTA and CDR2 is FQGNSA in the germline V gene. The germline V and J ends were trimmed by 1 base and 3 bases, with 10 bases remaining between them. The CDR3 is made up of 15 amino acids. CDR3 sequence reads: CASSLDSAINQPQHF. CDR3 DNA: TGTGCCAGCAGCTTAGATTCCGCGATCAATCAGCCCCAGCATTTT.

V and J are TRBV7-9 and TRBJ1-4; D unclear. CDR3 size: 15 residues. Germline V CDR1 and CDR2: SEHNR, FQNEAQ (reference sequence). V was pared by 2 bases and J by 5 bases, with 12 bases between. The CDR3 loop reads CASSLNEQINEKLFF. CDR3 sequence (DNA): TGTGCCAGCAGCTTAAATGAACAGATAAATGAAAAACTGTTTTTT. Using reference TRBV7-9 and TRBJ1-4 for the parts outside the CDR3, the full variable domain is DTGVSQNPRHKITKRGQNVTFRCDPISEHNRLYWYRQTLGQGPEFLTYFQNEAQLEKSRLLSDRFSAERPKGSFSTLEIQRTEQGDSAMYLCASSLNEQINEKLFFGSGTQLSVL.

In this sample, this clone turned up once. Other DNA sequences in the sample encode the same CDR3. V usage is TRBV28 and J usage is TRBJ1-2; D may be TRBD1 (6 bases). V was cut by 2 bases and J by 8 bases, with 12 bases left in between. Per the germline V gene, CDR1 is MDHEN and CDR2 is SYDVKM. This CDR3 is 13 amino acids long. The CDR3 DNA reads as TGTGCCAGCAGTTTAGGGGGGGCACGGGGCTACACCTTC. Protein sequence: CASSLGGARGYTF.

CDR3 amino acids: CASSFSSNYGYTF. In DNA form, the CDR3 reads TGTGCCAGCAGTTTTAGCTCTAACTATGGCTACACCTTC. This rearrangement joins TRBV12-3 or TRBV12-4 to TRBJ1-2, with unresolved D. CDR3 length: 13 amino acids. Trimming shortened V by 3 bases and J by 0 bases, and 5 bases separated the two germline ends.

This clone appeared a single time. The chain links TRBV19 to TRBJ1-1; D may be TRBD1 (6 bases). This CDR3 contains 13 residues. The V gene's germline CDR1 is LNHDA and CDR2 SQIVND (reference sequence). Deletions cut 7 bases from V and 6 bases from J, with 15 bases between. In nucleotides, the CDR3 is TGTGCCAGTACCCCAACTAGGGGGTCTGAAGCTTTCTTT. It encodes CASTPTRGSEAFF.

This sequence joins TRBV27 and TRBJ2-5; 10 bases are a match to TRBD2. The CDR3 runs 17 residues. Germline CDR1 reads MNHEY; CDR2 reads SMNVEV (reference sequence). V lost 5 bases, J lost 0 bases, and 9 bases stayed unmatched. The CDR3 protein is CASSPRPGLAYQETQYF. In DNA, the CDR3 is TGTGCCAGCAGTCCCCGTCCGGGACTAGCGTACCAAGAGACCCAGTACTTC.

The chain combines TRBV5-1 with TRBJ2-7; 9 bases align to TRBD2. The CDR3 runs to 15 residues. The trim removed 0 bases at V and 6 bases at J, leaving 7 bases unmatched. Per the germline V gene, CDR1 is SGHRS and CDR2 is YFSETQ. CDR3 coding DNA: TGCGCCAGCAGCTTGGAAGCTAGCGGGAAATCCGAGCAGTACTTC. It codes for CASSLEASGKSEQYF. The variable domain in full, with the rest retrieved from reference TRBV5-1 and TRBJ2-7, is KAGVTQTPRYLIKTRGQQVTLSCSPISGHRSVSWYQQTPGQGLQFLFEYFSETQRNKGNFPGRFSGRQFSNSRSEMNVSTLELGDSALYLCASSLEASGKSEQYFGPGTRLTVT.

This clone was seen a few times. The chain carries TRBV10-1 and TRBJ2-1, with D possibly TRBD2 on 5 matching bases. Per the germline V gene, CDR1 is WNHNN and CDR2 is SYGVQD (reference sequence). The CDR3 spans 16 residues. Trimming cost V 3 bases and J 6 bases, with 18 bases left between them. CDR3 amino acids: CASSDPRGSVRNEQFF. The CDR3 DNA reads TGCGCCAGCAGTGACCCCCGGGGTAGCGTACGCAATGAGCAGTTCTTC.

The sample holds a few counts of this clone. This sequence joins TRBV7-9 and TRBJ2-7; 9 bases agree with TRBD1. Germline V gene sequence: CDR1 SEHNR, CDR2 FQNEAQ (reference sequence). This CDR3 contains 14 residues. J gave up 3 bases and V 5 bases, and 5 bases lay outside the gene matches. This CDR3 reads CASSAQGAIYEQYF. DNA for the CDR3: TGTGCCAGCAGCGCACAGGGGGCCATCTACGAGCAGTACTTC.

This chain connects TRBV28 to TRBJ1-4; 9 positions match TRBD1. The trim removed 2 bases at V and 5 bases at J, leaving 3 bases unmatched. Germline-derived CDR1 and CDR2 are MDHEN and SYDVKM. The CDR3 has 15 amino acids. CDR3 in amino acids: CASSLGGTGNEKLFF. The CDR3 DNA is TGTGCCAGCAGTTTAGGTGGGACAGGGAATGAAAAACTGTTTTTT.

V gene TRBV10-3 combines with J gene TRBJ2-5, with D possibly being TRBD2 (6 bases). CDR3 length: 13 amino acids. Per germline, CDR1 ENHRY and CDR2 SYGVKD. Trimming pared 4 bases from V and 4 bases from J, leaving 10 bases between. The CDR3 spells CAISVRAGETQYF. The CDR3 nucleotides are TGTGCCATCAGTGTTCGAGCGGGAGAGACCCAGTACTTC.

This chain links TRBV5-1 with TRBJ2-7; D perhaps matches TRBD2 (5 bases). Trimming removed 4 bases at V and 2 bases at J, with 16 bases between. Germline CDR1 and CDR2: SGHRS and YFSETQ. This CDR3 is built from 15 residues. DNA for the CDR3: TGCGCCAGCAGCCTGAGGGCTGATATAACCTACGAGCAGTACTTC. Protein sequence: CASSLRADITYEQYF. The whole variable domain, remainder taken from reference TRBV5-1 and TRBJ2-7, is KAGVTQTPRYLIKTRGQQVTLSCSPISGHRSVSWYQQTPGQGLQFLFEYFSETQRNKGNFPGRFSGRQFSNSRSEMNVSTLELGDSALYLCASSLRADITYEQYFGPGTRLTVT.

The chain carries TRBV7-2 and TRBJ1-3; 7 bases match TRBD1. The CDR3 runs 15 residues. CDR1 and CDR2 (germline): SGHTA, FQGNSA. J was trimmed by 1 base and V by 5 bases; bases with no gene match: 5. The CDR3 sequence is CASSPTTGSGNTIYF. DNA of the CDR3: TGTGCCAGCAGCCCCACGACAGGGTCTGGAAACACCATATATTTT.

V gene TRBV18 combines with J gene TRBJ1-5, with a tentative D call TRBD1 (6 bases). Per germline, CDR1 KGHSH and CDR2 LQKENI. This CDR3 has 15 residues. Trimming took off 1 base at V and 1 base at J, with 8 bases between the two ends. The CDR3: CASSPQTGSNQPQHF. DNA for the CDR3: TGTGCCAGCTCACCACAAACAGGGAGCAATCAGCCCCAGCATTTT.

The rearrangement joins TRBV5-6 to TRBJ2-2; 14 nucleotides line up with TRBD2. With 4 bases clipped from V and 8 bases from J, the junction kept 7 bases outside the gene matches. CDR1 and CDR2 (germline): SGHDT, YYEEEE. This CDR3 region has 16 residues. The CDR3 spells CASSQGLAGDFGELFF. CDR3 coding DNA: TGTGCCAGCAGCCAGGGACTAGCGGGAGATTTTGGGGAGCTGTTTTTT.

This clone was recorded a few times. V is TRBV28 and J is TRBJ1-6; the D is unclear. Trimming took off 7 bases at V and 0 bases at J, with 7 bases between the two ends. Germline V CDR1 and CDR2: MDHEN, SYDVKM. The CDR3 is made up of 14 amino acids. The CDR3 nucleotides read TGTGCCAGCAAATGGCTCTCCTATAATTCACCCCTCCACTTT. As protein: CASKWLSYNSPLHF.

The gene calls are TRBV24-1 and TRBJ2-4; 8 bases are shared with TRBD1. This CDR3 spans 15 amino acids. Looked up from germline, CDR1 is KGHDR and CDR2 is SFDVKD. The trim removed 4 bases at V and 8 bases at J, leaving 9 bases unmatched. CDR3 DNA: TGTGCCACCAGTGACTATGGACAGGGTGGGGACATTCAGTACTTC. This gives the protein CATSDYGQGGDIQYF.

The chain couples TRBV11-2 to TRBJ2-2; 12 bases map to TRBD2. The J segment lost 5 bases and the V segment lost 6 bases, leaving 4 bases of the junction unmatched. Germline assignment: CDR1 SGHAT and CDR2 FQNNGV. The CDR3 totals 15 residues. CDR3 region: CASRGLAGFTGELFF. DNA of the CDR3: TGTGCCAGCAGAGGACTAGCGGGATTTACCGGGGAGCTGTTTTTT.

This chain uses TRBV7-9 with TRBJ2-1; 7 bases are a match to TRBD1. The ends lost 4 bases at V and 4 bases at J; junction bases unmatched: 4. The length of the CDR3 is 14 residues. The V gene's germline CDR1 is SEHNR and CDR2 FQNEAQ (reference sequence). This CDR3 is CASSYRQGYNEQFF. Written as DNA, the CDR3 is TGTGCCAGCAGCTACAGACAGGGTTACAATGAGCAGTTCTTC.

The CDR3 DNA reads as TGCGCCAGCAGCAAAAGGACAGGGTCCGGGGAGCTGTTTTTT. It is translated as CASSKRTGSGELFF. This sequence joins TRBV5-1 and TRBJ2-2; 8 nucleotides line up with TRBD1. V gave up 4 bases and J gave up 6 bases; unmatched junction bases: 5. This CDR3 comprises 14 residues. The germline CDR1 and CDR2 sequences are SGHRS and YFSETQ.

The chain uses TRBV19 and TRBJ2-1; 8 nucleotides align to TRBD1. Germline trimming cut 5 bases from V and 8 bases from J; bases unmatched to any gene: 8. This CDR3 has 14 amino acids. Germline loops: CDR1 LNHDA, CDR2 SQIVND (reference sequence). CDR3 loop: CASSHIPGGDEQFF. CDR3 coding DNA: TGTGCCAGTAGTCACATCCCAGGGGGCGATGAGCAGTTCTTC.